Presented here are 3 T cell receptor beta chains from one specimen sequenced in a study of regulatory T cells in long-lasting Graves disease. Library construction for TCR beta used iRepertoire HTBI primers and Arm-PCR of CDR3 regions. Each CDR3 protein is one row after TCRdb ran MiXCR on the multiplex PCR reads. The sample comprises 400,000 to 550,000 distinct CDR3 sequences, around 17% of which are singletons, and around 10% rests with the top ten. Time point reported: newly diagnosed GD, antithyroid drugs for less than 3 months. There was RNA extracted from PBMCs, and the TCR library was made from it. The sample was also reused in another study, on T cells in Graves' hyperthyroidism and ophthalmopathy.

The source material was peripheral blood mononuclear cells (PBMCs), sampled at new diagnosis, from a patient treated with antithyroid drugs. The receptors come from a young woman with Graves disease.

DNA of the CDR3: TGTGCCAGCAGCTGGGGGACAGAGAAAAACATTCAGTACTTC. This gives the protein CASSWGTEKNIQYF. The gene calls are TRBV5-4 and TRBJ2-7, with TRBD1 matching 7 bases. With the DNA end fitting TRBJ2-4 better, the J assignment may be wrong. Per germline, CDR1 SGHNT and CDR2 YYREEE (reference sequence). The CDR3 spans 14 residues.

This clonotype was picked up many times. V gene TRBV2 combines with J gene TRBJ2-1; D is possibly TRBD2 (5 bases). The CDR3 covers 17 residues. CDR1 and CDR2 (germline): SNHLY, FYNNEI. V was clipped by 2 bases and J by 0 bases, with 14 bases between them. CDR3 coding DNA: TGTGCCAGCAGTGAACGTATCCTTCGGGGCTCCTACAATGAGCAGTTCTTC. This gives the protein CASSERILRGSYNEQFF.

Points on this clonotype: This clone may be a read error of a much larger clone one base away. V and J are TRBV7-8 and TRBJ2-1; a possible D gene is TRBD2 (6 bases). This CDR3 has 14 amino acids. Germline V gene lookup returns CDR1 SGHVS and CDR2 FQNEAQ. The germline V and J ends were trimmed by 3 bases and 10 bases, with 16 bases remaining between them. The CDR3 region has the DNA TGTGCCAGCAGCTTTGGGACTCATTCCTACGAGCAGTTCTTC. This encodes CASSFGTHSYEQFF.